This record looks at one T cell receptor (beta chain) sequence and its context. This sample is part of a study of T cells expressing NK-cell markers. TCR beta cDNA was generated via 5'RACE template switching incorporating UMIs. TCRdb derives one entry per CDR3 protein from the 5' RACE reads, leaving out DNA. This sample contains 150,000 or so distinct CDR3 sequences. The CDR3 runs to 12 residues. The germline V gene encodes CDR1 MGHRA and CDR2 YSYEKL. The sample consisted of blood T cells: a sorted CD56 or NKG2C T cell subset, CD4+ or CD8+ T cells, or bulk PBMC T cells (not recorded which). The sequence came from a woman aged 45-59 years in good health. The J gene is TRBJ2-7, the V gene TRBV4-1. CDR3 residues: CASSQEVGEQYF.